This T cell receptor beta chain comes out of a study of blood T cells in healthy people across ages. Study conclusions and caveats: Estimates of diversity drawn from one million T cells were considered underestimates. Higher naive T cell percentage went strongly together with higher TCR beta diversity.

A remark on this clonotype: Antigen unknown.

Researchers isolated at least 6 million PBMCs per sample. A sample-barcoded 5' primer and a J-beta primer mix were used in a second PCR of roughly 7 to 11 cycles. Each cDNA molecule, via a template-switch adaptor with 12 random nucleotides, was tagged. From the 5' RACE reads, TCRdb called clonotypes with MiXCR, one entry per CDR3 protein. The repertoire holds just over 1 million distinct CDR3 sequences, with around 43% as singletons. This CDR3 is built from 17 residues. V dropped 0 bases and J dropped 2 bases, with 11 bases sitting between them. This receptor was taken from a woman aged 55-70 years in good health. This chain uses TRBV12-3 or TRBV12-4 with TRBJ1-6; D unclear. The sequenced sample consisted of blood. CDR3 region: CASSLAGRSPYNSPLHF. The DNA for the CDR3 is TGTGCCAGCAGTTTAGCCGGCAGGAGCCCCTATAATTCACCCCTCCACTTT.